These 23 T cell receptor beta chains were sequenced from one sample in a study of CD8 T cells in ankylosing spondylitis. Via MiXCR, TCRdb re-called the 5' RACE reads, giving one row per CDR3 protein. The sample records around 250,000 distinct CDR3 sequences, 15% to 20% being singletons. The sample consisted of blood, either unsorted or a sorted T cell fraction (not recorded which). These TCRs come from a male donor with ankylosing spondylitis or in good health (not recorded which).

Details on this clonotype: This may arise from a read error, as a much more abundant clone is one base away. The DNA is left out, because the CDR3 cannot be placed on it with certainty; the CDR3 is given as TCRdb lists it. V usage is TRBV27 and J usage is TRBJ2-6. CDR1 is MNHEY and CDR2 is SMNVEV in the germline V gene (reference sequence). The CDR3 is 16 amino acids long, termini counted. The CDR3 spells CASSLNWGAGANVMTF.

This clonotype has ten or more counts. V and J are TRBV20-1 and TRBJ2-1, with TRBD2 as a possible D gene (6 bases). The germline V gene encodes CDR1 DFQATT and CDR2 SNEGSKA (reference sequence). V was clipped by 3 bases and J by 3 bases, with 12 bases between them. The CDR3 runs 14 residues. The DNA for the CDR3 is TGCAGTGCTAGTGCGGGGCTCAACTACAATGAGCAGTTCTTC. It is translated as CSASAGLNYNEQFF.

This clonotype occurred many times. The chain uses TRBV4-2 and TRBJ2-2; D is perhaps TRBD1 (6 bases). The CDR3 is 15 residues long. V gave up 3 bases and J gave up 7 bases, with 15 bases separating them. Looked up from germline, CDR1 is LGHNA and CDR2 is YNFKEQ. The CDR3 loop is CASSHPDSPDGELFF. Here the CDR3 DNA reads TGTGCCAGCAGCCACCCGGACAGCCCAGACGGGGAGCTGTTTTTT.

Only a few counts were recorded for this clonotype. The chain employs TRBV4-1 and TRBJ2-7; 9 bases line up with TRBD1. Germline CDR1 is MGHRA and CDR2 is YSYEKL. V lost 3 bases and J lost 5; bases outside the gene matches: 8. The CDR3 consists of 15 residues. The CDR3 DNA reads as TGCGCCAGCAGCCATCCGACAGGGGGGGTCCACGAGCAGTACTTC. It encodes CASSHPTGGVHEQYF.

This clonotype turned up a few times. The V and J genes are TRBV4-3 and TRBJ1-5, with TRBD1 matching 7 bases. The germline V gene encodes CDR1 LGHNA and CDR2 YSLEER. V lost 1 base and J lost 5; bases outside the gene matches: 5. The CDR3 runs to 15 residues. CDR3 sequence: CASSQVRGVDQPQHF. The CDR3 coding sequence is TGCGCCAGCAGCCAAGTCAGGGGGGTTGATCAGCCCCAGCATTTT.

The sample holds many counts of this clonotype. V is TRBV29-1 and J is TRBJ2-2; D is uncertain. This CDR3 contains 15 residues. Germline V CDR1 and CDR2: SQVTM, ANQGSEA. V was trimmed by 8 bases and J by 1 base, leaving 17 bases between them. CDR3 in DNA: TGCAGCCTTTGGGGTATGAGGCTGAACACCGGGGAGCTGTTTTTT. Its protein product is CSLWGMRLNTGELFF.

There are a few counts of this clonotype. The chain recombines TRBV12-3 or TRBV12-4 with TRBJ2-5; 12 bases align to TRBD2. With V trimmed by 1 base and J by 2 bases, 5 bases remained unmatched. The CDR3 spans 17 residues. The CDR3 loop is CASSLVVLAGGQETQYF. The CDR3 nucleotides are TGTGCCAGCAGTTTAGTAGTTCTAGCGGGAGGGCAAGAGACCCAGTACTTC.

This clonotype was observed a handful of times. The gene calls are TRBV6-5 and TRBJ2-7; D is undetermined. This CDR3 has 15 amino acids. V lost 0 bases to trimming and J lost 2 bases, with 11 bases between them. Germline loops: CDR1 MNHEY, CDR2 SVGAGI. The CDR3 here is CASSYSKNGAYEQYF. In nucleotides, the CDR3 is TGTGCCAGCAGTTACTCTAAGAACGGTGCCTACGAGCAGTACTTC.

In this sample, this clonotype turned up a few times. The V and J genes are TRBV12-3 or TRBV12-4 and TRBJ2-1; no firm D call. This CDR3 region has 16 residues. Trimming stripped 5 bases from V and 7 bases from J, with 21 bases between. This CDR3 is CASSPHPTASWNEQFF. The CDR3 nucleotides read TGTGCCAGCAGTCCTCATCCCACCGCCTCCTGGAATGAGCAGTTCTTC.

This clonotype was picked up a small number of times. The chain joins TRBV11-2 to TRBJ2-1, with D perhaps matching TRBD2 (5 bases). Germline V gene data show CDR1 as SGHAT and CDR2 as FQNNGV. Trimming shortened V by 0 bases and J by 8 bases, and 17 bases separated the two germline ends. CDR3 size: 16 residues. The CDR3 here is CASSLEGGPGRDEQFF. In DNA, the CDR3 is TGTGCCAGCAGCTTAGAAGGCGGTCCTGGGCGGGATGAGCAGTTCTTC.

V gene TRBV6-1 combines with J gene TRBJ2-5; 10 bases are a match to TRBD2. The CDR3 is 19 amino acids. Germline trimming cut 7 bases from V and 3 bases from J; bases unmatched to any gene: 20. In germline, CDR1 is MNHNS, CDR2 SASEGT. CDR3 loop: CASTIGPNTGLAHKETQYF. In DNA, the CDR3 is TGTGCCAGCACTATTGGGCCAAATACGGGACTAGCGCATAAAGAGACCCAGTACTTC.

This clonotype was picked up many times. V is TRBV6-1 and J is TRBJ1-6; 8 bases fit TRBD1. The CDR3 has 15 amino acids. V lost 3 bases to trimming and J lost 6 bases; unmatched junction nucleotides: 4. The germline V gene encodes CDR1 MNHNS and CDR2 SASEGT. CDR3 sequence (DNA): TGTGCCAGCAGTGAGTTAGGACAGGGTAATTCACCCCTCCACTTT. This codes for CASSELGQGNSPLHF.

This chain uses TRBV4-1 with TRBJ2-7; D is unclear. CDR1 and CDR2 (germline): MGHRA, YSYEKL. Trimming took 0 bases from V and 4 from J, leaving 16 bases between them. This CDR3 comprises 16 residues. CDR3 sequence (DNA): TGCGCCAGCAGCCAAGACGGGCTAGAACCCCTTTACGAGCAGTACTTC. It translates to CASSQDGLEPLYEQYF.

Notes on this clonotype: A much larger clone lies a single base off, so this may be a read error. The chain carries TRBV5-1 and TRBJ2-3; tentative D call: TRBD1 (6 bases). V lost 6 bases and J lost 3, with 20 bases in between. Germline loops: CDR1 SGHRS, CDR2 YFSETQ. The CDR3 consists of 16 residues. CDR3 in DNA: TGCGCCAGCAAAGCTTACTTGGACAGTTCTACAGATACGCAGTATTTT. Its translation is CASKAYLDSSTDTQYF.

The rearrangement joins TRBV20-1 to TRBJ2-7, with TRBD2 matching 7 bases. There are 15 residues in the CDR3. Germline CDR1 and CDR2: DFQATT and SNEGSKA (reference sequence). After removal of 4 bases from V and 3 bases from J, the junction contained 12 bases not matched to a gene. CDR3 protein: CSAMSGGSMYYEQYF. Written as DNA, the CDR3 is TGCAGTGCTATGTCCGGGGGGTCGATGTACTACGAGCAGTACTTC.

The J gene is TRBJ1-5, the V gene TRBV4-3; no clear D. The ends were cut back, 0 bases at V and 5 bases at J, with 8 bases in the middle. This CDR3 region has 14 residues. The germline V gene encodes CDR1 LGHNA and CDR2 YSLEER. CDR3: CASSQDVEHQPQHF. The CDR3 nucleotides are TGCGCCAGCAGCCAAGATGTAGAGCATCAGCCCCAGCATTTT.

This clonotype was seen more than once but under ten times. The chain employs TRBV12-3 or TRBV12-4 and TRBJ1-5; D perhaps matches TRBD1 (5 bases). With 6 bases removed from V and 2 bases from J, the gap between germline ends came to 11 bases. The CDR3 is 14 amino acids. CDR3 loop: CASSGPRGNQPQHF. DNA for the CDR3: TGTGCCAGCAGCGGACCCAGGGGCAATCAGCCCCAGCATTTT.

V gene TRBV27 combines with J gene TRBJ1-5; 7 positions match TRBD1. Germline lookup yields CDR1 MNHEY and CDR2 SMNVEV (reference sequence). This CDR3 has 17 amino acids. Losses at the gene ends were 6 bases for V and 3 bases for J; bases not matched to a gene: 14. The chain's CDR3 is CASSAYHPGQNNQPQHF. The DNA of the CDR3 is TGTGCCAGCAGCGCTTACCATCCGGGACAGAACAATCAGCCCCAGCATTTT.

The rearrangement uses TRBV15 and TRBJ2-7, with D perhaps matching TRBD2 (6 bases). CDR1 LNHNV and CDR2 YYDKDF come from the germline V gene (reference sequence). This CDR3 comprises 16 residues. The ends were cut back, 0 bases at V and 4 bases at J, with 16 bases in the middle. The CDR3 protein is CATSREKASGGYEQYF. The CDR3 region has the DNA TGTGCCACCAGCAGAGAAAAGGCCTCCGGAGGGTACGAGCAGTACTTC.

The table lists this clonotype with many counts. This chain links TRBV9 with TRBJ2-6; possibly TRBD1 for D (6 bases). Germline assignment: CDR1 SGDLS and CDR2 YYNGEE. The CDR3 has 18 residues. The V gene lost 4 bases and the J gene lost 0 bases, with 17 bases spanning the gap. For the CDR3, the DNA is TGTGCCAGCAGCCCCTGGGACACCGGATACTCTGGGGCCAACGTCCTGACTTTC. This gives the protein CASSPWDTGYSGANVLTF.

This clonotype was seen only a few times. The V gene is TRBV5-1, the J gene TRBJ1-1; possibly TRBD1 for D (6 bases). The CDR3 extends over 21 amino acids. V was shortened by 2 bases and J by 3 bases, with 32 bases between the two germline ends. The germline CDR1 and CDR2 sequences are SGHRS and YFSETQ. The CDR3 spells CASSFKVDVTRDKEFDTEAFF. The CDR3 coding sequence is TGCGCCAGCAGCTTTAAGGTAGACGTGACCCGGGACAAGGAATTCGACACTGAAGCTTTCTTT.

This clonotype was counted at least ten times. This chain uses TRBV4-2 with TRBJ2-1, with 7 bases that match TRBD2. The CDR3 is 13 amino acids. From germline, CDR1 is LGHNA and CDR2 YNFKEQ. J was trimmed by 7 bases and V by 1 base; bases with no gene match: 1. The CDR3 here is CASSQVGGNEQFF. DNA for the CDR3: TGTGCCAGCAGCCAAGTCGGGGGGAATGAGCAGTTCTTC.

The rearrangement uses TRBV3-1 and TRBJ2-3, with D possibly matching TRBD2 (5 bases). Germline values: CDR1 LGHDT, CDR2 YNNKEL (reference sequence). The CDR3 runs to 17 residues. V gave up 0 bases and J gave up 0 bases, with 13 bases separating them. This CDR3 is CASSQEAFRGSTDTQYF. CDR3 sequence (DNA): TGTGCCAGCAGCCAAGAGGCTTTTCGCGGGAGCACAGATACGCAGTATTTT.